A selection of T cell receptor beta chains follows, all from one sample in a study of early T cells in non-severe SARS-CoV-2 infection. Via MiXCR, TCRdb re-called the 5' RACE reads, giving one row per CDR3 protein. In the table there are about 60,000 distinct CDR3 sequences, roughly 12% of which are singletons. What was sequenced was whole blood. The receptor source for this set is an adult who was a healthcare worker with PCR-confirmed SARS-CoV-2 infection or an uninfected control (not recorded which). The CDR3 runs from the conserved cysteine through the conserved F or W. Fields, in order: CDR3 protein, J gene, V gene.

cdr3_aa: CASSPREDNEQFF; j_call: TRBJ2-1; v_call: TRBV7-6
cdr3_aa: CASSPSPPRPDTQYF; j_call: TRBJ2-3; v_call: TRBV2
cdr3_aa: CASSSSLVRGDTEAFF; j_call: TRBJ1-1; v_call: TRBV6-6
cdr3_aa: CAISEEALSLHF; j_call: TRBJ1-6; v_call: TRBV10-3
cdr3_aa: CASSPSGRRHNEQFF; j_call: TRBJ2-1; v_call: TRBV27
cdr3_aa: CASTGDTGNSPLHF; j_call: TRBJ1-6; v_call: TRBV5-1
cdr3_aa: CSASTTNEKLFF; j_call: TRBJ1-4; v_call: TRBV20-1
cdr3_aa: CASSHVPRSSYNEQFF; j_call: TRBJ2-1; v_call: TRBV4-3
cdr3_aa: CASSPTIGAGEQFF; j_call: TRBJ2-1; v_call: TRBV11-2
cdr3_aa: CASSLYSQETQYF; j_call: TRBJ2-5; v_call: TRBV7-2
cdr3_aa: CSARPGQGAGEQYF; j_call: TRBJ2-7; v_call: TRBV20-1
cdr3_aa: CSVDTDTQYF; j_call: TRBJ2-3; v_call: TRBV29-1